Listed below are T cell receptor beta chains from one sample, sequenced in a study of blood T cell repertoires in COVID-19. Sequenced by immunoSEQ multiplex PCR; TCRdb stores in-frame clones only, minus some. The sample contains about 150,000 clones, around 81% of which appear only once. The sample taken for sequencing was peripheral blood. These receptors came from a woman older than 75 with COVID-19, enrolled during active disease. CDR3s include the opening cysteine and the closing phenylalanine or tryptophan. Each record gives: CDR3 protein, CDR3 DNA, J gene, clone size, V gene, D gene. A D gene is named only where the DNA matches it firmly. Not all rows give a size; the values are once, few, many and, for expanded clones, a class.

CASSVRQINYGYTF TGTGCCAGCAGTGTGCGACAGATTAACTATGGCTACACCTTC TRBJ1-2 NA TRBV2 NA
CASTIGGGSYNSPLHF TGTGCCAGCACCATCGGAGGAGGCTCCTATAATTCACCCCTCCACTTT TRBJ1-6 NA TRBV25-1 NA
CASSLRTNSGVGNQPQHF TGTGCCAGCAGTTTAAGGACAAACTCAGGGGTCGGCAATCAGCCCCAGCATTTT TRBJ1-5 NA TRBV28 NA
CASSQESFGDTQYF TGTGCCAGCAGCCAAGAGAGTTTCGGGGATACGCAGTATTTT TRBJ2-3 few TRBV4-2 NA
CASSSDRGPYEQYF TGTGCCAGCAGCTCCGACAGGGGGCCTTACGAGCAGTACTTC TRBJ2-7 NA TRBV7-8 TRBD1
CASTRTGWNTEAFF TGTGCCAGCACTCGAACAGGGTGGAACACTGAAGCTTTCTTT TRBJ1-1 NA TRBV27 NA
CSASSEVVTF TGCAGTGCTAGTTCTGAAGTAGTCACCTTC TRBJ1-2 NA TRBV20-1 NA
CASLDRGNQPQHF TGTGCCAGCCTTGACAGGGGAAATCAGCCCCAGCATTTT TRBJ1-5 NA TRBV6-5 TRBD1
CASSLGGSQPEQYF TGTGCCAGCAGCTTAGGCGGGAGCCAACCGGAGCAGTACTTC TRBJ2-7 NA TRBV7-9 TRBD2
CASSSGTGRLEQYF TGCGCCAGCAGCTCCGGGACAGGGAGGCTCGAGCAGTACTTC TRBJ2-7 NA TRBV5-1 TRBD1
CASSRTGEGGYTF TGTGCCAGCAGCCGGACAGGGGAGGGTGGCTACACCTTC TRBJ1-2 NA TRBV7-9 TRBD1
CAWIFGDTQYF TGTGCCTGGATTTTCGGGGATACGCAGTATTTT TRBJ2-3 NA TRBV30 NA
CASSATGGLRSPLHF TGTGCCAGCAGTGCCACAGGGGGTTTGCGTTCACCCCTCCACTTT TRBJ1-6 NA TRBV25-1 TRBD1
CASSLSGSPNTGELFF TGTGCCAGCAGCTTAAGCGGGAGTCCCAACACCGGGGAGCTGTTTTTT TRBJ2-2 NA TRBV5-4 TRBD2
CASSLTSGFSDTQYF TGTGCCAGCAGTCTCACTAGCGGGTTCTCAGATACGCAGTATTTT TRBJ2-3 NA TRBV3-1/TRBV3-2 TRBD2
CASSYGGRTYNEQFF TGTGCCAGCAGTTACGGGGGGAGGACCTACAATGAGCAGTTCTTC TRBJ2-1 NA TRBV6-5 NA
CASSLAAGGRDGYTF TGCGCCAGCAGCTTGGCCGCGGGCGGTCGGGATGGCTACACCTTC TRBJ1-2 NA TRBV5-1 NA
CASGLQGADTIYF TGTGCCAGCGGTTTACAGGGCGCAGACACCATATATTTT TRBJ1-3 NA TRBV27 NA
CASSPSGHSNQPQHF TGTGCCAGCAGCCCCTCAGGGCATAGCAATCAGCCCCAGCATTTT TRBJ1-5 NA TRBV28 NA
CASRAGNGNSPLHF TGTGCCAGCCGGGCGGGGAATGGGAATTCACCCCTCCACTTT TRBJ1-6 NA TRBV2 NA
CASSLTSTTAYTGELFF TGCGCCAGCAGCTTGACTAGCACTACCGCCTACACCGGGGAGCTGTTTTTT TRBJ2-2 NA TRBV5-1 NA
CASSIGGQYSNQPQHF TGTGCCAGTAGTATAGGCGGACAGTATAGCAATCAGCCCCAGCATTTT TRBJ1-5 NA TRBV19 NA
CASSYFSANTGELFF TGTGCCAGCAGTTACTTTAGTGCGAACACCGGGGAGCTGTTTTTT TRBJ2-2 NA TRBV6-2/TRBV6-3 NA
CASSLGQGLNQPQHF TGCGCCAGCAGCCTAGGACAGGGACTCAATCAGCCCCAGCATTTT TRBJ1-5 few TRBV5-1 TRBD1
CASSGEGGGNQPQHF TGCGCCAGCAGTGGGGAGGGGGGGGGCAATCAGCCCCAGCATTTT TRBJ1-5 few TRBV10-2 NA
CASSVPLTGVSGANVLTF TGTGCCAGTAGTGTGCCCCTGACAGGGGTCTCTGGGGCCAACGTCCTGACTTTC TRBJ2-6 once TRBV19 TRBD1
CATSWGVNTEAFF TGTGCCACCAGTTGGGGGGTGAACACTGAAGCTTTCTTT TRBJ1-1 once TRBV24-1 NA
CASSLRLLEAFF TGTGCCAGCAGTTTGAGGTTATTGGAAGCTTTCTTT TRBJ1-1 NA TRBV28 NA
CASSYLAGGGEQFF TGTGCCAGCAGTTATCTAGCGGGGGGCGGTGAGCAGTTCTTC TRBJ2-1 NA TRBV6-4 TRBD2
CASSHNSGDTGELFF TGTGCCAGCAGCCACAATAGCGGGGACACCGGGGAGCTGTTTTTT TRBJ2-2 NA TRBV3-1/TRBV3-2 TRBD2
CASSPGETQYF TGTGCCAGTAGTCCCGGGGAGACCCAGTACTTC TRBJ2-5 NA TRBV19 NA
CASSDLASTDTQYF TGTGCCAGCTCAGATTTGGCTAGCACAGATACGCAGTATTTT TRBJ2-3 NA TRBV18 NA
CARSDGPRDTEAFF TGTGCCAGAAGCGATGGACCGCGGGACACTGAAGCTTTCTTT TRBJ1-1 NA TRBV5-3 NA
CASRRQGAETQYF TGTGCCAGCAGACGACAGGGGGCAGAGACCCAGTACTTC TRBJ2-5 once TRBV2 TRBD1
CASGTGVSYEQYF TGCGCCAGCGGGACAGGGGTAAGCTACGAGCAGTACTTC TRBJ2-7 NA TRBV10-2 TRBD1
CASSGSLAVRETQYF TGCGCCAGCAGCGGGAGCCTAGCGGTGAGAGAGACCCAGTACTTC TRBJ2-5 NA TRBV5-1 TRBD2
CASSPGRRQETQYF TGCGCCAGCAGCCCAGGGAGGCGTCAAGAGACCCAGTACTTC TRBJ2-5 once TRBV5-1 NA
CASNSYEQYF TGTGCCAGCAATTCTTACGAGCAGTACTTC TRBJ2-7 NA TRBV6-5 NA
CASTSARGETQYF TGTGCCAGTACCTCGGCCCGAGGGGAGACCCAGTACTTC TRBJ2-5 NA TRBV19 NA
CASSPVGTSGYNEQFF TGTGCCAGCAGCCCCGTTGGGACTAGCGGATACAATGAGCAGTTCTTC TRBJ2-1 NA TRBV7-6 TRBD2
CASRGTSFGTQYF TGCGCCAGCAGGGGTACTAGTTTCGGGACCCAGTACTTC TRBJ2-5 once TRBV10-2 NA
CASSGTGGRNTEAFF TGTGCCAGCAGCGGGACAGGGGGCAGGAACACTGAAGCTTTCTTT TRBJ1-1 NA TRBV3-1/TRBV3-2 TRBD1
CASGSLIRAGNTIYF TGTGCCAGCGGGTCCCTCATTCGAGCGGGAAACACCATATATTTT TRBJ1-3 NA TRBV6-6 NA
CASSVGGSGEAFF TGTGCCAGCAGCGTAGGAGGGTCGGGTGAAGCTTTCTTT TRBJ1-1 NA TRBV9 NA
CASSTRPGLLGNEQFF TGTGCCAGCAGCACCCGACCGGGACTACTTGGTAATGAGCAGTTCTTC TRBJ2-1 NA TRBV9 TRBD2
CASSAEGNTEAFF TGTGCCAGCAGTGCCGAGGGAAACACTGAAGCTTTCTTT TRBJ1-1 NA TRBV2 NA